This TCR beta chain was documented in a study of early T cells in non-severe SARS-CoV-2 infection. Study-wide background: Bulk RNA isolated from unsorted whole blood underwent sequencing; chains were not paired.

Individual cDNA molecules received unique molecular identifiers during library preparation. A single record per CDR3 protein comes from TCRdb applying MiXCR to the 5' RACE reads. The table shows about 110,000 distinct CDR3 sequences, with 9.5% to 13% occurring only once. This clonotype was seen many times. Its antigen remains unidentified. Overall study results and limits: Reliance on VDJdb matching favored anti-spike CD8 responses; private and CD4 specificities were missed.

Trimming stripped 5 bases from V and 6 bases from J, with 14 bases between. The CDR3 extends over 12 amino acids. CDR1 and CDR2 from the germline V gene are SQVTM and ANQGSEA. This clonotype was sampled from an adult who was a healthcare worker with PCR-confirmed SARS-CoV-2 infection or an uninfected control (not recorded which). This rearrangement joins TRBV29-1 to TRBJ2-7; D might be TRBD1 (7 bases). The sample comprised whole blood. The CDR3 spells CSVNRGLGEQYF. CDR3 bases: TGCAGCGTTAACAGGGGACTGGGCGAGCAGTACTTC.